These 20 T cell receptor beta chains came from one sample sequenced in a study of Ad26.COV2.S vaccination and SARS-CoV-2 variants. Only in-frame clones appear in the TCRdb table, and some are missing; sequencing was by immunoSEQ multiplex PCR. The top ten hold about 4.4% of the sample, which has a few hundred thousand clones, less than 95% seen once. The treatment is: about 20 received Ad26.COV2.S at low or high dose, single or two shots; about 5 received placebo; per-sample allocation not given. Vaccine and placebo recipients were sampled on day 63 after the first injection. The sequencing used peripheral blood, collected in a trial of Ad26.COV2.S vaccine versus placebo. The receptors were gathered from a person between 18 and 60 years old who received the Ad26.COV2.S COVID-19 vaccine or a placebo.

The CDR3 DNA is TGTGCCAGCAGCTCCAGGGACCATCAGCCCCAGCATTTT. As protein: CASSSRDHQPQHF. The rearrangement uses TRBV7-9 and TRBJ1-5; perhaps TRBD1 as D (5 bases). V lost 4 bases and J lost 5, with 9 bases in between. Germline-derived CDR1 and CDR2 are SEHNR and FQNEAQ (reference sequence). The CDR3 is 13 amino acids.

The rearrangement uses TRBV28 and TRBJ2-1; D is possibly TRBD2 (6 bases). CDR3 length equals 13 residues. V was cut by 5 bases and J by 6 bases, with 11 bases left in between. Germline V gives CDR1 MDHEN, CDR2 SYDVKM. The CDR3 nucleotides read TGTGCCAGCAGTAAATATAGCGGCAATGAGCAGTTCTTC. It translates to CASSKYSGNEQFF.

This chain connects TRBV4-1 to TRBJ2-3; D gene uncertain. Germline V gene data show CDR1 as MGHRA and CDR2 as YSYEKL. The CDR3 extends over 16 amino acids. Deletions cut 0 bases from V and 0 bases from J, with 10 bases between. The DNA for the CDR3 is TGCGCCAGCAGCCAAGATCTCGGCTCTAGCACAGATACGCAGTATTTT. It yields the protein CASSQDLGSSTDTQYF.

The J gene is TRBJ2-7, the V gene TRBV24-1, with 12 bases aligning to TRBD1. V gave up 4 bases and J gave up 7 bases; unmatched junction bases: 19. Germline assignment: CDR1 KGHDR and CDR2 SFDVKD. This CDR3 region has 19 residues. As DNA, the CDR3 is TGTGCCACCAGTGACGGCTCCGGGACAGGGGGCGTTTTTACTAGGGAGCAGTACTTC. This codes for CATSDGSGTGGVFTREQYF.

The V gene is TRBV27, the J gene TRBJ2-2, with TRBD2 as a possible D gene (6 bases). The germline CDR1 and CDR2 sequences are MNHEY and SMNVEV (reference sequence). V was clipped by 8 bases and J by 4 bases, with 14 bases between them. The CDR3 is 14 residues long. CDR3 nucleotide sequence: TGTGCCAGCCTGGGGGTGGGAGGCACCGGGGAGCTGTTTTTT. Residues: CASLGVGGTGELFF.

This clone turned up a few times. V usage is TRBV3-1 (or the pseudogene TRBV3-2) and J usage is TRBJ1-6; TRBD1 agrees at 7 bases. The length of the CDR3 is 14 residues. The germline V gene encodes CDR1 LGHDT and CDR2 YNNKEL (reference sequence). J lost 10 bases, V lost 5 bases, and 8 bases had no gene match. The CDR3 loop reads CASSREQGRSPLHF. The CDR3 coding sequence is TGTGCCAGCAGCAGAGAACAGGGGAGGTCACCCCTCCACTTT.

This chain links TRBV5-5 with TRBJ2-7; 9 nucleotides agree with TRBD1. The CDR3 has 14 residues. Germline lookup yields CDR1 SGHKS and CDR2 YYEKEE (reference sequence). The ends lost 3 bases at V and 6 bases at J; junction bases unmatched: 7. CDR3 residues: CASSSGTGLSEQYF. The DNA of the CDR3 is TGTGCCAGCAGCTCCGGGACAGGGTTGAGCGAGCAGTACTTC. Using reference TRBV5-5 and TRBJ2-7 for the parts outside the CDR3, the full variable domain is DAGVTQSPTHLIKTRGQQVTLRCSPISGHKSVSWYQQVLGQGPQFIFQYYEKEERGRGNFPDRFSARQFPNYSSELNVNALLLGDSALYLCASSSGTGLSEQYFGPGTRLTVT.

The chain recombines TRBV20-1 with TRBJ2-6; D is ambiguous. The CDR3 contains 14 residues. CDR1 and CDR2 (germline): DFQATT, SNEGSKA (reference sequence). V was trimmed by 3 bases and J by 0 bases, leaving 6 bases between them. CDR3 protein: CSASIRSGANVLTF. CDR3 bases: TGCAGTGCTAGTATACGCTCTGGGGCCAACGTCCTGACTTTC.

The chain is built from TRBV20-1 and TRBJ2-7; 12 nucleotides align to TRBD2. Germline V CDR1 and CDR2: DFQATT, SNEGSKA (reference sequence). J lost 3 bases, V lost 3 bases, and 9 bases had no gene match. CDR3 length equals 16 residues. The CDR3 spells CSASGRLAGVDYEQYF. The CDR3 nucleotides read TGCAGTGCTAGTGGGAGACTAGCGGGAGTCGACTACGAGCAGTACTTC.

V usage is TRBV7-9 and J usage is TRBJ2-1; weak D call: TRBD2 (6 bases). The CDR3 is 12 amino acids. Germline loops: CDR1 SEHNR, CDR2 FQNEAQ (reference sequence). V lost 4 bases and J 9 bases, leaving 10 bases between the germline ends. This CDR3 is CASSSLGGEQFF. CDR3 nucleotide sequence: TGTGCCAGCAGCTCTCTGGGAGGTGAGCAGTTCTTC. The whole variable domain, filled in from reference TRBV7-9 and TRBJ2-1, reads DTGVSQNPRHKITKRGQNVTFRCDPISEHNRLYWYRQTLGQGPEFLTYFQNEAQLEKSRLLSDRFSAERPKGSFSTLEIQRTEQGDSAMYLCASSSLGGEQFFGPGTRLTVL.

The V and J genes are TRBV5-1 and TRBJ2-5; D perhaps matches TRBD2 (7 bases). This CDR3 region has 16 residues. V shed 1 base and J shed 2 bases, with 15 bases lying between them. Germline CDR1 and CDR2: SGHRS and YFSETQ. As DNA, the CDR3 is TGCGCCAGCAGCTTGAACAAGGCGGGGGCTCAAGAGACCCAGTACTTC. Translating it yields CASSLNKAGAQETQYF. Filled out from reference TRBV5-1 and TRBJ2-5, the complete variable domain reads KAGVTQTPRYLIKTRGQQVTLSCSPISGHRSVSWYQQTPGQGLQFLFEYFSETQRNKGNFPGRFSGRQFSNSRSEMNVSTLELGDSALYLCASSLNKAGAQETQYFGPGTRLLVL.

The chain couples TRBV27 to TRBJ2-5; D possibly matches TRBD1 or TRBD2 (5 bases each). Trimming removed 4 bases at V and 5 bases at J, with 14 bases between. The germline gives CDR1 MNHEY, CDR2 SMNVEV (reference sequence). This CDR3 has 14 residues. The CDR3 reads CASSSGLRAETQYF. The CDR3 coding sequence is TGTGCCAGCAGTTCGGGGCTGAGGGCGGAGACCCAGTACTTC.

V and J are TRBV30 and TRBJ1-1, with TRBD1 as a possible D gene (5 bases). V lost 2 bases and J 4 bases, leaving 17 bases between the germline ends. CDR1 is GTSNPN and CDR2 is SVGIG in the germline V gene (reference sequence). The CDR3 is made up of 15 amino acids. The CDR3 nucleotides read TGTGCCTGGAGTCCCCGACAGTCAGCATCCACTGAAGCTTTCTTT. Translated: CAWSPRQSASTEAFF.

In DNA form, the CDR3 reads TGTGCCACCAGTGATTCCCGTCTGGGGGATGGCAATCAGCCCCAGCATTTT. This gives the protein CATSDSRLGDGNQPQHF. The chain couples TRBV24-1 to TRBJ1-5; tentative D call: TRBD1 (5 bases). CDR1 is KGHDR, CDR2 SFDVKD, per germline. Trimming cost V 2 bases and J 2 bases, with 15 bases left between them. CDR3 length: 17 amino acids.

CDR3: CASSPDREGWTEAFF. CDR3 nucleotide sequence: TGTGCCAGCTCACCAGACAGGGAAGGATGGACTGAAGCTTTCTTT. The V gene is TRBV18, the J gene TRBJ1-1, with 7 bases fitting TRBD1. This CDR3 contains 15 residues. Germline CDR1 KGHSH, CDR2 LQKENI. The J segment lost 5 bases and the V segment lost 2 bases, leaving 8 bases of the junction unmatched.

This clone was detected once. V gene TRBV30 combines with J gene TRBJ1-5; D ambiguous. Trimming removed 3 bases at V and 1 base at J, with 10 bases between. The CDR3 runs to 14 residues. Germline CDR1 and CDR2: GTSNPN and SVGIG (reference sequence). The chain's CDR3 is CAWSDINSNQPQHF. The CDR3 region has the DNA TGTGCCTGGAGCGACATCAACAGCAATCAGCCCCAGCATTTT. The complete variable domain, with remaining parts taken from reference TRBV30 and TRBJ1-5, reads SQTIHQWPATLVQPVGSPLSLECTVEGTSNPNLYWYRQAAGRGLQLLFYSVGIGQISSEVPQNLSASRPQDRQFILSSKKLLLSDSGFYLCAWSDINSNQPQHFGDGTRLSIL.

This chain links TRBV9 with TRBJ2-7; D remains ambiguous. The CDR3 length is 14 residues. Germline V gene sequence: CDR1 SGDLS, CDR2 YYNGEE. V dropped 0 bases and J dropped 4 bases, with 11 bases sitting between them. The CDR3 sequence: CASSVAQELYEQYF. CDR3 coding DNA: TGTGCCAGCAGCGTAGCTCAGGAGTTGTACGAGCAGTACTTC.

The chain is built from TRBV29-1 and TRBJ2-1, with unresolved D. V was shortened by 6 bases and J by 0 bases, with 12 bases between the two germline ends. Germline V gives CDR1 SQVTM, CDR2 ANQGSEA. The CDR3 has 14 amino acids. Here the CDR3 reads CSVTWRPSYNEQFF. In DNA form, the CDR3 reads TGCAGCGTCACCTGGCGGCCCTCCTACAATGAGCAGTTCTTC.

The chain has TRBV7-6 and TRBJ1-3; TRBD1 is a possible D gene (5 bases). V lost 5 bases to trimming and J lost 3 bases, with 20 bases between them. The CDR3 runs to 17 residues. Germline lookup yields CDR1 SGHVS and CDR2 FNYEAQ. In DNA, the CDR3 is TGTGCCAGCAGCGTCTACAGTCAGGGTTTGGTTGGAAACACCATATATTTT. This encodes CASSVYSQGLVGNTIYF.

The V gene is TRBV4-2, the J gene TRBJ2-4; maybe TRBD1 (7 bases). Per germline, CDR1 LGHNA and CDR2 YNFKEQ. This CDR3 has 16 residues. V shed 0 bases and J shed 7 bases, with 16 bases lying between them. The CDR3 sequence: CASSQDLEGAGNIQYF. CDR3 DNA: TGTGCCAGCAGCCAAGATCTTGAGGGGGCGGGGAACATTCAGTACTTC.